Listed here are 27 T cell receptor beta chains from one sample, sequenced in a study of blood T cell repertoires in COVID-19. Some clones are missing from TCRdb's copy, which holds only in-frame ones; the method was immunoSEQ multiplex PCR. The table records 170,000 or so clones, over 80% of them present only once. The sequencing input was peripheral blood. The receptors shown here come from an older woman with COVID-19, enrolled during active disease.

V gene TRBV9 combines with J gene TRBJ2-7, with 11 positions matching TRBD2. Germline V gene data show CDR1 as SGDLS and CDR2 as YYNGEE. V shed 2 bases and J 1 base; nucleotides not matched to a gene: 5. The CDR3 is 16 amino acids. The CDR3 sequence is CASSVSVAGGSYEQYF. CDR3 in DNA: TGTGCCAGCAGCGTCTCAGTAGCGGGAGGGTCCTACGAGCAGTACTTC.

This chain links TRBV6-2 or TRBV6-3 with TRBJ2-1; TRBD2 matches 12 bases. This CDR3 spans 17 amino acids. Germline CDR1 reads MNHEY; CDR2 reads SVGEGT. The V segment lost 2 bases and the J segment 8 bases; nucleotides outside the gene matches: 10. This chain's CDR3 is CASSYQLAGGPRYEQFF. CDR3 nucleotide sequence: TGTGCCAGCAGTTACCAGCTAGCGGGAGGGCCGAGGTATGAGCAGTTCTTC.

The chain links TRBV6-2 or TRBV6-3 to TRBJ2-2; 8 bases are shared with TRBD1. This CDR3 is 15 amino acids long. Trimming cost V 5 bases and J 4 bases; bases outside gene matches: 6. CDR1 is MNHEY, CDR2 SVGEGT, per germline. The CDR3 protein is CASSLQGARTGELFF. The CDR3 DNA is TGTGCCAGCAGTCTCCAGGGGGCGCGCACCGGGGAGCTGTTTTTT.

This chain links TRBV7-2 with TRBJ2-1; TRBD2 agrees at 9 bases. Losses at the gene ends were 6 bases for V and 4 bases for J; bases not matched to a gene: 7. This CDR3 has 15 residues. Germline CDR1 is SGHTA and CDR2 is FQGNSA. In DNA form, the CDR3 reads TGTGCCAGCAGGACCGGGACTAGCAGTTACAATGAGCAGTTCTTC. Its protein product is CASRTGTSSYNEQFF.

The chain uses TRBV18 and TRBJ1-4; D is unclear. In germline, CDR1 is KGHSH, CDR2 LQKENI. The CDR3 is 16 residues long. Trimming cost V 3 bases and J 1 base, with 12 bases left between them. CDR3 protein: CASSPLWSQTNEKLFF. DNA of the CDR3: TGTGCCAGCTCACCGTTATGGAGCCAAACTAATGAAAAACTGTTTTTT.

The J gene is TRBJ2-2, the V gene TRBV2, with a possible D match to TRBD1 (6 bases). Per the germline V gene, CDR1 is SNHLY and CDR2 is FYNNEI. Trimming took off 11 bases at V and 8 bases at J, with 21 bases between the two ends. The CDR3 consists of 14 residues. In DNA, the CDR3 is TGTGCCGGTGCTGCCGAGGGGGTATTAGGGGAGCTGTTTTTT. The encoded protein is CAGAAEGVLGELFF.

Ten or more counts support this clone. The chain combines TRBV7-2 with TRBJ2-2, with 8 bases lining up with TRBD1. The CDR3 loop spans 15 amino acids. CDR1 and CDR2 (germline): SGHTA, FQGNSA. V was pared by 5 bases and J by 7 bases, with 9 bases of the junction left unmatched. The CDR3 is CASSTGQGWVGELFF. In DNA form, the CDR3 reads TGTGCCAGCAGCACCGGACAGGGTTGGGTCGGGGAGCTGTTTTTT.

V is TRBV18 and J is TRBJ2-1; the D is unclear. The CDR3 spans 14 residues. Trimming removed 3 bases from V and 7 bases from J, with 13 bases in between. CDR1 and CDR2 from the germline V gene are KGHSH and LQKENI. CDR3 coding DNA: TGTGCCAGCTCACCTGAGCCAATTTTAAATGAGCAGTTCTTC. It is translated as CASSPEPILNEQFF.

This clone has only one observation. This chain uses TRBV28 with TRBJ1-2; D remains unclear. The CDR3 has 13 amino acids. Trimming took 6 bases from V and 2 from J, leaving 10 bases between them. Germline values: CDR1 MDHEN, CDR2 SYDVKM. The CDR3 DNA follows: TGTGCCAGCAGCCCCGCAGGCAACTATGGCTACACCTTC. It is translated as CASSPAGNYGYTF.

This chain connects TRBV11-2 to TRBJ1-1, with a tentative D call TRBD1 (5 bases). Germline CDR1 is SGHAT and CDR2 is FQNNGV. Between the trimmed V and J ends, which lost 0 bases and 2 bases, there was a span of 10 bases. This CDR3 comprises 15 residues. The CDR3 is CASSLEGALNTEAFF. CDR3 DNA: TGTGCCAGCAGCTTAGAAGGGGCACTAAACACTGAAGCTTTCTTT.

The CDR3 bases are TGTGCCAGCAGCTTACGGCAGGGGAACAATCAGCCCCAGCATTTT. Protein product: CASSLRQGNNQPQHF. The V gene is TRBV7-6, the J gene TRBJ1-5; possibly TRBD1 for D (6 bases). This CDR3 is 15 amino acids long. Germline assignment: CDR1 SGHVS and CDR2 FNYEAQ. Trimming left V 2 bases short and J 3 bases short, with 11 bases between.

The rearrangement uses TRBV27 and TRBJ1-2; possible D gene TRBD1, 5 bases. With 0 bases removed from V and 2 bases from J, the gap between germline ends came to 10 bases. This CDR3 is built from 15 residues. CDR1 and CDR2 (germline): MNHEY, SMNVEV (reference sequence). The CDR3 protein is CASSLSAGKNYGYTF. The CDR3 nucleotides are TGTGCCAGCAGTTTATCGGCAGGGAAGAACTATGGCTACACCTTC.

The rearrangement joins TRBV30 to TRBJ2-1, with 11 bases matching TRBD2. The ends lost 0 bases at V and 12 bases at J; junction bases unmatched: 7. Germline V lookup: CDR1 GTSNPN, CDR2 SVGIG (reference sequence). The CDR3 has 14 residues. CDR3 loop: CAWSVGLAGWGQFF. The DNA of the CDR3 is TGTGCCTGGAGTGTAGGACTAGCGGGCTGGGGGCAGTTCTTC.

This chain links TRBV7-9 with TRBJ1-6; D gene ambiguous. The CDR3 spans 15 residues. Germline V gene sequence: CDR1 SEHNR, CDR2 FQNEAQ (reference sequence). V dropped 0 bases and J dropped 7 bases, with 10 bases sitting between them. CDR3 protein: CASSLAPGTNSPLHF. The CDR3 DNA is TGTGCCAGCAGCTTAGCCCCGGGAACGAATTCACCCCTCCACTTT. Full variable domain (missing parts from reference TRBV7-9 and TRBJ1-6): DTGVSQNPRHKITKRGQNVTFRCDPISEHNRLYWYRQTLGQGPEFLTYFQNEAQLEKSRLLSDRFSAERPKGSFSTLEIQRTEQGDSAMYLCASSLAPGTNSPLHFGNGTRLTVT.

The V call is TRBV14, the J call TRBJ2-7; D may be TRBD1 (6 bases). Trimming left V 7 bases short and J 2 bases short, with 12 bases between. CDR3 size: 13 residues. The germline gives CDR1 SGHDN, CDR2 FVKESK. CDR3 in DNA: TGTGCCAGCACCGACAGGACAGCCTACGAGCAGTACTTC. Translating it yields CASTDRTAYEQYF.

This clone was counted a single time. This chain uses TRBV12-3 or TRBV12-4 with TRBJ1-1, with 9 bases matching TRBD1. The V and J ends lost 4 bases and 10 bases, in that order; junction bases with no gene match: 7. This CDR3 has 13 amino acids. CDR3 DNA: TGTGCCAGCAGTTCTATTCAGACAGGGGGAGCTTTCTTT. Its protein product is CASSSIQTGGAFF.

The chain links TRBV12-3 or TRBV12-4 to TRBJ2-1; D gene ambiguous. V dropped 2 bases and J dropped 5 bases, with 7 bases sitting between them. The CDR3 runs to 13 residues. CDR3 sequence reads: CASSLTENNEQFF. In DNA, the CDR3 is TGTGCCAGCAGTTTAACAGAGAACAATGAGCAGTTCTTC.

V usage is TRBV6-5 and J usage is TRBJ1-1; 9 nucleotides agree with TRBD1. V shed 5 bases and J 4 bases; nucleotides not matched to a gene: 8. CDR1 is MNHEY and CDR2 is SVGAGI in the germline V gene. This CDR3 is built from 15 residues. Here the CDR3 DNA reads TGTGCCAGCAGTCCGCGCAGGACAGGGGCCACTGAAGCTTTCTTT. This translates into CASSPRRTGATEAFF.

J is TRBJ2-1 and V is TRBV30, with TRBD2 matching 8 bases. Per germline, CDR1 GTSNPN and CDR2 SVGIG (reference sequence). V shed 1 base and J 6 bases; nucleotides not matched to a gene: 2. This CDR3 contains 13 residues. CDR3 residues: CAWSAGLANEQFF. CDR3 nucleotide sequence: TGTGCCTGGAGTGCTGGACTAGCCAATGAGCAGTTCTTC.

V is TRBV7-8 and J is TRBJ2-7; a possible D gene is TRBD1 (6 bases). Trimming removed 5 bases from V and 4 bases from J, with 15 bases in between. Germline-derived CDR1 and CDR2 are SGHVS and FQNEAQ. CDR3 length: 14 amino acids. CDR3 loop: CASSRGWTDYEQYF. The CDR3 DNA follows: TGTGCCAGCAGCCGAGGGTGGACAGATTACGAGCAGTACTTC.

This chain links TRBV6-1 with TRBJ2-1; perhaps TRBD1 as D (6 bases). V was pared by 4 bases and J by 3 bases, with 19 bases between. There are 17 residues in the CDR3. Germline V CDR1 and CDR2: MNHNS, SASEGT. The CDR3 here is CASSGAQGDKNYNEQFF. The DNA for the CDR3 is TGTGCCAGCAGTGGGGCACAGGGAGATAAAAACTACAATGAGCAGTTCTTC.

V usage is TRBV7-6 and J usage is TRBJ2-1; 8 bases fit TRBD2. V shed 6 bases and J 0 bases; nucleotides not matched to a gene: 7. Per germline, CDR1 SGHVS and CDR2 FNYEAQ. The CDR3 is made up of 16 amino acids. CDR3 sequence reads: CASSWYGTSSYNEQFF. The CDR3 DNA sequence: TGTGCCAGCAGTTGGTACGGGACTAGCTCCTACAATGAGCAGTTCTTC.

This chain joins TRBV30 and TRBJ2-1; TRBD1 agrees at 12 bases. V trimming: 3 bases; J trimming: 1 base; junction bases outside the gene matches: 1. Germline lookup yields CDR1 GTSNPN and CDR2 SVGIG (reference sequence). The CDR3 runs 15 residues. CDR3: CAWRGQGASYNEQFF. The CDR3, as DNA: TGTGCCTGGAGGGGACAGGGGGCGTCCTACAATGAGCAGTTCTTC. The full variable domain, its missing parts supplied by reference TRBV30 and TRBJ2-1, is SQTIHQWPATLVQPVGSPLSLECTVEGTSNPNLYWYRQAAGRGLQLLFYSVGIGQISSEVPQNLSASRPQDRQFILSSKKLLLSDSGFYLCAWRGQGASYNEQFFGPGTRLTVL.

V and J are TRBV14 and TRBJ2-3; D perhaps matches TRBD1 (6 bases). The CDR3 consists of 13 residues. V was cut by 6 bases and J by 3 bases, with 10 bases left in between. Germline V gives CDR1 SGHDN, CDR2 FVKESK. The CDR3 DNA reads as TGTGCCAGCAGACCAACAGGGACAGATACGCAGTATTTT. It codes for CASRPTGTDTQYF.

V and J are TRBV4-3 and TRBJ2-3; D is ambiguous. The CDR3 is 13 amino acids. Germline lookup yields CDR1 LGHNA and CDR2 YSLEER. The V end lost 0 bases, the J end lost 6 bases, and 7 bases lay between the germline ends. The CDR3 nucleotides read TGCGCCAGCAGCCAAGATTACGGGGATACGCAGTATTTT. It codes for CASSQDYGDTQYF.

The CDR3 region is CASSSTGQGTETQYF. As DNA, the CDR3 is TGTGCCAGCAGCTCGACAGGGCAAGGCACAGAGACCCAGTACTTC. The rearrangement uses TRBV7-9 and TRBJ2-5; the match to TRBD1 covers 7 bases. CDR3 length: 15 amino acids. The ends lost 4 bases at V and 4 bases at J; junction bases unmatched: 9. Germline V lookup: CDR1 SEHNR, CDR2 FQNEAQ (reference sequence).

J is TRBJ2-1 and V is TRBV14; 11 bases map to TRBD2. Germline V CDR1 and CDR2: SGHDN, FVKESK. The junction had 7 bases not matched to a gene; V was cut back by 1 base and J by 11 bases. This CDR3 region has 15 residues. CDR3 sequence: CASSQGDSGRAQQFF. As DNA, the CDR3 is TGTGCCAGCAGCCAAGGTGATAGCGGGAGGGCCCAGCAGTTCTTC.